This T cell receptor (beta chain) was documented in a study of cytomegalovirus exposure and HLA in healthy donors. V was pared by 3 bases and J by 6 bases, with 3 bases of the junction left unmatched. Germline-derived CDR1 and CDR2 are KGHSH and LQKENI. This CDR3 is built from 14 residues. As to this clone: Its specificity is not known.

The donors were part of the 120-subject validation cohort, which stood apart from the 666-subject first cohort. Repertoires were generated with immunoSEQ multiplex PCR, while TCRdb's copy carries only in-frame clones and drops some. The table includes fewer than 350,000 clones, 88% detected once. Study conclusions and caveats: Altogether, 160 or so TCR beta chains were recorded as cytomegalovirus-associated. High specificity and sensitivity for cytomegalovirus status were reported for the classifier.

This TCR was recovered from a woman between 18 and 29 years old in good health and CMV-seronegative. Sequenced sample: PBMCs. V gene TRBV18 combines with J gene TRBJ2-2; 8 bases map to TRBD1. The DNA for the CDR3 is TGTGCCAGCTCACCGACGACAGGGGCCGGGGAGCTGTTTTTT. This codes for CASSPTTGAGELFF.